This is a list of T cell receptor beta chains from one sample in a study of blood T cell repertoires in COVID-19. Profiling relied on immunoSEQ multiplex PCR, and the TCRdb table lists in-frame clones only, not all of them. The repertoire consists of under 200,000 clones, with around 83% occurring once and the leading ten covering around 7%. Sequencing input: peripheral blood. Every receptor here comes from a woman aged 80 or older in a cohort sampled during active or convalescent COVID-19. Both conserved end residues are part of each CDR3. A D gene is named only where the DNA matches it firmly. A clone size is listed for some rows: how often the clone was seen (once, few, many), or a class if it is expanded.

J | size | D | V | CDR3 | DNA
TRBJ1-5 | NA | TRBD1 | TRBV19 | CASSPKPPGGTSNQPQHF | TGTGCCAGTAGTCCGAAACCCCCAGGGGGCACTAGCAATCAGCCCCAGCATTTT
TRBJ2-1 | NA | NA | TRBV28 | CASSKEAASYNEQFF | TGTGCCAGCAGTAAAGAAGCGGCCTCCTACAATGAGCAGTTCTTC
TRBJ1-2 | NA | TRBD1 | TRBV7-9 | CASSFDRVLGYGYTF | TGTGCCAGCAGCTTCGACAGGGTGCTTGGCTATGGCTACACCTTC
TRBJ1-2 | once | TRBD1 | TRBV6-1 | CASSELDRGSANYGYTF | TGTGCCAGCAGTGAATTGGACAGGGGTTCTGCTAACTATGGCTACACCTTC
TRBJ1-2 | NA | NA | TRBV20-1 | CSARQIYGYTF | TGCAGTGCTAGACAGATCTATGGCTACACCTTC
TRBJ2-7 | NA | TRBD1 | TRBV6-5 | CASSYVQGAAYEQYF | TGTGCCAGCAGTTATGTACAGGGGGCAGCGTACGAGCAGTACTTC
TRBJ2-6 | few | NA | TRBV29-1 | CSVETDISSGANVLTF | TGCAGCGTTGAAACGGACATATCCTCTGGGGCCAACGTCCTGACTTTC
TRBJ1-2 | NA | NA | TRBV3-1/TRBV3-2 | CASSQDQGVGDGYTF | TGTGCCAGCAGCCAAGATCAGGGTGTCGGTGATGGCTACACCTTC
TRBJ1-5 | NA | TRBD1 | TRBV19 | CASSNTGELQPQHF | TGTGCCAGTAGTAACACAGGGGAACTTCAGCCCCAGCATTTT
TRBJ2-7 | NA | NA | TRBV7-9 | CASSLSPSYEQYF | TGTGCCAGCAGCTTGAGCCCGTCCTACGAGCAGTACTTC